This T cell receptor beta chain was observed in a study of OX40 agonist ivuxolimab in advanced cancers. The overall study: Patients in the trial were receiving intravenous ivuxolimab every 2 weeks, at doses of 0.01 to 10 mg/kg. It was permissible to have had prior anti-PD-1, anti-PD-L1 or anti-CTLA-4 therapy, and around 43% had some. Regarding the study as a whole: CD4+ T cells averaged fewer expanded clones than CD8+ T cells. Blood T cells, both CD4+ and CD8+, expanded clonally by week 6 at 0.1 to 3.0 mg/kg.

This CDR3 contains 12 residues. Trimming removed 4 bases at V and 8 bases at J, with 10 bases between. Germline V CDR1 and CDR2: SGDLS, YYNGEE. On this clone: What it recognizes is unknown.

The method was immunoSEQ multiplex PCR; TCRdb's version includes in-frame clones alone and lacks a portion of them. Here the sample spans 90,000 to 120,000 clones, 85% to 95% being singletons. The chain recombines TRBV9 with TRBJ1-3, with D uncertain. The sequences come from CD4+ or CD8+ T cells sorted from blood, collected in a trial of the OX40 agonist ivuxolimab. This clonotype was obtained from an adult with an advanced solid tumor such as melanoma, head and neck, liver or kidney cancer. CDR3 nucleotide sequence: TGTGCCAGCAGCCCTATGAGCGACACCATATATTTT. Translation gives CASSPMSDTIYF.